This T cell receptor beta chain appears in the sequencing data of a study of CD8+CD57+ T cells in acquired aplastic anemia (dated 2018 in TCRdb). In terms of the full investigation: DNA extracted from sorted CD4+ and CD8+ cells had a mean of about 3 ug, with a range of 0.2 to 27.4 ug. CD8+CD57+ expansion was defined as frequency above the mean frequency observed in healthy subjects. The paper as a whole reports these results and caveats: Fewer than 35 CD8+ CDR3 sequences were found to be shared between patients and controls, but these sequences appeared to be highly expressed in patients and within the immunodominant clones of the patients. CD8+ Simpson's diversity did not differ significantly between patients and healthy controls (P=0.060).

The patients picked for sequencing were ones in whom flow cytometry had shown an expansion of CD8+CD57+ cells. All patients had severe acquired aplastic anemia diagnosed by International Study of Aplastic Anemia and Agranulocytosis and Camitta criteria. No patient had received any therapy when blood was sampled. In this study, sorted CD4+ and CD8+ T cells from the blood of healthy subjects and of severe aplastic anemia patients had their TCR repertoires deep-sequenced. Patients were enrolled in the USA under clinicaltrials.gov protocols 00001620, 01623167, 00001397, 00071045, 00081523 and 00961064. Ficoll-Paque density gradient centrifugation was used to isolate peripheral blood mononuclear cells. Before DNA extraction, CD4+ and CD8+ T cells were sorted with FACS or magnetic beads. Profiling of TCR beta VDJ combinations and CDR3 sequences used genomic DNA as the template. An Illumina HiSeq 2000 was used for TCR repertoire sequencing. The source study handled its data this way. Repertoire assessment relied on Simpson's diversity index, CDR3 size and DJ length profiles, and TRBV/TRBJ rearrangement plots. Whichever DNA sequence was most abundant in the deep sequencing data was defined as the immunodominant clone. CDR3 amino acid sequences were screened for sharing across subjects and compared with published repertoires and the VDJdb database. Using fastp trimming at Q25 and MiXCR clonotype assembly, TCRdb reanalyzed the public sequencing data and kept in-frame beta chains. Rows with one shared CDR3 protein collapse into an entry with the most common genes and DNA. The V and J calls reflect TCRdb's pipeline rather than the authors' work. The table for this sample lists hundreds of thousands of distinct CDR3 sequences; roughly a third of them were counted only once. 0.7% to 1% of the sample is taken by the ten largest.

This clonotype turned up a few times. Its recognized antigen is unknown. Per-base quality was not reported, and no clone a single base away is much larger than it. Per the germline V gene, SGHAT is the CDR1 and FQNNGV is the CDR2. V is cut by 1 base and J by 0 bases, and the space between the germline ends is 7 bases. The CDR3 goes from the cysteine to the phenylalanine over 15 residues. CDR3 DNA only is kept here, 45 bases in frame from base 1. Source material: sorted CD4+, CD8+, or CD8+CD57+ T cells (not recorded which) from PBMCs. Rearrangement joined TRBV11-2 to TRBJ2-4; the D gene is perhaps TRBD1, on 5 matching bases. The receptor was derived from a human donor with aplastic anemia. The bases are TGTGCCAGCAGCTTAGGACAGCTAGCCAAAAACATTCAGTACTTC. The encoded protein is CASSLGQLAKNIQYF. The variable domain in full, with residues beyond the CDR3 obtained from the reference TRBV11-2 and TRBJ2-4 genes, is EAGVAQSPRYKIIEKRQSVAFWCNPISGHATLYWYQQILGQGPKLLIQFQNNGVVDDSQLPKDRFSAERLKGVDSTLKIQPAKLEDSAVYLCASSLGQLAKNIQYFGAGTRLSVL.